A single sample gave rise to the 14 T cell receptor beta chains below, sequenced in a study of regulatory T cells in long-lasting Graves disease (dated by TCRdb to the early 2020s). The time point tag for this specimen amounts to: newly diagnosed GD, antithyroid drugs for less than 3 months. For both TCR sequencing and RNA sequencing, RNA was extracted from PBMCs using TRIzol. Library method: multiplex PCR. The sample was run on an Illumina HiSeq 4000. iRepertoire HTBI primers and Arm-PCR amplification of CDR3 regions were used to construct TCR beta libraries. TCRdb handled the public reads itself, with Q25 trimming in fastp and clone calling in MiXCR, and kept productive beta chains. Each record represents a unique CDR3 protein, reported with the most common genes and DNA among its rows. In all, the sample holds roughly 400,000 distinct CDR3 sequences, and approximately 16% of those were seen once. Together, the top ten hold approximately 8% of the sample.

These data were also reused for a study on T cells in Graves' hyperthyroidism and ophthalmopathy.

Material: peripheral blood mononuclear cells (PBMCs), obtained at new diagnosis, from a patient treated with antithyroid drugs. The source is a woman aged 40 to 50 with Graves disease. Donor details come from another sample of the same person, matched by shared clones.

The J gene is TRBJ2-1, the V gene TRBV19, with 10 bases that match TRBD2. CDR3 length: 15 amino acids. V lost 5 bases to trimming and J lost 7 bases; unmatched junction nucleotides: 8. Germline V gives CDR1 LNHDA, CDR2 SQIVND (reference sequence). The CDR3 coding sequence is TGTGCCAGTAGTCATGCTAGCGGGGGCGGGAATGAGCAGTTCTTC. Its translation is CASSHASGGGNEQFF.

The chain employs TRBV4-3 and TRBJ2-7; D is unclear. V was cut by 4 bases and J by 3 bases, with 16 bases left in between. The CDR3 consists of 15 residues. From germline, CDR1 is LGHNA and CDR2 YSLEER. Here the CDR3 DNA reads TGCGCCAGCAGCCCCGAAAGAGGTCTCAACTACGAGCAGTACTTC. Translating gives CASSPERGLNYEQYF.

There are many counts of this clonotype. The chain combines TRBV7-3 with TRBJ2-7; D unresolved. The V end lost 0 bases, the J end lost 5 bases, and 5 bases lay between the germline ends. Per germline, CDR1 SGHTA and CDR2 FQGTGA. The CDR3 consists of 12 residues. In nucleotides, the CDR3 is TGTGCCAGCAGCTTAACGACGAACGAGCAGTACTTC. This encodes CASSLTTNEQYF.

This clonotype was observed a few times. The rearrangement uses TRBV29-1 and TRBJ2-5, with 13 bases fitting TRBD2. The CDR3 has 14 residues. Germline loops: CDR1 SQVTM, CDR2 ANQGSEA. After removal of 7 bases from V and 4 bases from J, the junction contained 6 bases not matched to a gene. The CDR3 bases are TGCAGCGCAAAGAGACTAGCGGGAGGAGAGACCCAGTACTTC. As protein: CSAKRLAGGETQYF.

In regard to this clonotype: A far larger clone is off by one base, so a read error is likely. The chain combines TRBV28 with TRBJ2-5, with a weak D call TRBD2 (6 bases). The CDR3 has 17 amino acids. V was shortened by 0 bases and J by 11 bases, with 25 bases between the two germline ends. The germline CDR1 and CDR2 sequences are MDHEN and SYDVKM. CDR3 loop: CASSLWWEAGSYNEQYF. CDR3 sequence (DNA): TGTGCCAGCAGTTTATGGTGGGAGGCCGGCTCCTACAATGAGCAGTACTTC.

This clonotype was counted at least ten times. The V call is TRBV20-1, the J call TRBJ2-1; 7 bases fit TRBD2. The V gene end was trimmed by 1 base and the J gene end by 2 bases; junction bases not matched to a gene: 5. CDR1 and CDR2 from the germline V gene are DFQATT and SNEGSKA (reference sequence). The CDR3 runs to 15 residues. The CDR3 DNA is TGCAGTGCTAGAGCGGCGGGAGCCACCTACAATGAGCAGTTCTTC. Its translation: CSARAAGATYNEQFF.

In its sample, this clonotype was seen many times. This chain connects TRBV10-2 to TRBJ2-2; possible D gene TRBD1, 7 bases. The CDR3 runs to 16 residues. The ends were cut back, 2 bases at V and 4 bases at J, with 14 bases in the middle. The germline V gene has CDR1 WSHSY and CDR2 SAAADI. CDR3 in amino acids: CASSEGGTVVTGELFF. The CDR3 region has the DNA TGCGCCAGCAGTGAGGGAGGGACAGTAGTCACCGGGGAGCTGTTTTTT.

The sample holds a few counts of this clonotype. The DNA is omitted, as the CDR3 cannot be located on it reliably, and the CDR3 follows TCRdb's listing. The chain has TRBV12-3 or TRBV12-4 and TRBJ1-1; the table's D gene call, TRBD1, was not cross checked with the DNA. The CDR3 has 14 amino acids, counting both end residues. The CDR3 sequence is CASSVGTGNTEASF.

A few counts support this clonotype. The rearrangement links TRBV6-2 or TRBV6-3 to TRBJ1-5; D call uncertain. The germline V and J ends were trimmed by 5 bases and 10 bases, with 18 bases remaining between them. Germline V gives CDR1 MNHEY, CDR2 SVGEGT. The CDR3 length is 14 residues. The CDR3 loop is CASSEAGGQYPQHF. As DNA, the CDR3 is TGTGCCAGCAGTGAAGCCGGAGGCCAGTATCCCCAGCATTTT.

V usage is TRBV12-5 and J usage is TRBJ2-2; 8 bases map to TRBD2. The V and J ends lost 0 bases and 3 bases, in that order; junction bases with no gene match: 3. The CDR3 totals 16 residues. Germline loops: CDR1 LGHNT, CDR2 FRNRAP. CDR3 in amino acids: CASGLVTGGYTGELFF. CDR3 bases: TGTGCTAGTGGTTTGGTAACGGGGGGGTACACCGGGGAGCTGTTTTTT. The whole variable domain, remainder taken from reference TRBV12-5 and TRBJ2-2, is DARVTQTPRHKVTEMGQEVTMRCQPILGHNTVFWYRQTMMQGLELLAYFRNRAPLDDSGMPKDRFSAEMPDATLATLKIQPSEPRDSAVYFCASGLVTGGYTGELFFGEGSRLTVL.

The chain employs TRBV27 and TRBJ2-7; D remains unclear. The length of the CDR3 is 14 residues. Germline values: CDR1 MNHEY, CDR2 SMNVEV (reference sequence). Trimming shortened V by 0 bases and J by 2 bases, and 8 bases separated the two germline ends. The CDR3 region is CASSLSDVAYEQYF. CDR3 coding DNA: TGTGCCAGCAGTTTATCGGACGTAGCCTACGAGCAGTACTTC.

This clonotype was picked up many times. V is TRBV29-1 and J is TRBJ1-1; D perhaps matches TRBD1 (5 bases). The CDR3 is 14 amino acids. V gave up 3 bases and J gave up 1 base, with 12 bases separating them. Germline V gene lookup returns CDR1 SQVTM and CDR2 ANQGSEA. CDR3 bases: TGCAGCGTTGAGCGGGGGGGACCGAACACTGAAGCTTTCTTT. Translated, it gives CSVERGGPNTEAFF.

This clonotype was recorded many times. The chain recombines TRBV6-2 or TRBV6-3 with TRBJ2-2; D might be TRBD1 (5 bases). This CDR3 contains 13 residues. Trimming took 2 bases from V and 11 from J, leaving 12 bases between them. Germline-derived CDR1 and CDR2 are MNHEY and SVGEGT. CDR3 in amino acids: CASSYPPRAELFF. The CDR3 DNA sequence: TGTGCCAGCAGTTACCCCCCCAGGGCTGAGCTGTTTTTT.

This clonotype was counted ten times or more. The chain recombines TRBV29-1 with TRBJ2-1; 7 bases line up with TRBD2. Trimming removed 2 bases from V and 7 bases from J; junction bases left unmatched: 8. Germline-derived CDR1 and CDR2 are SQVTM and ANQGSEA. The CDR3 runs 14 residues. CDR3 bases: TGCAGCGTTGAACGGATAGCGGGTAAGAATGAGCAGTTCTTC. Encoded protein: CSVERIAGKNEQFF.